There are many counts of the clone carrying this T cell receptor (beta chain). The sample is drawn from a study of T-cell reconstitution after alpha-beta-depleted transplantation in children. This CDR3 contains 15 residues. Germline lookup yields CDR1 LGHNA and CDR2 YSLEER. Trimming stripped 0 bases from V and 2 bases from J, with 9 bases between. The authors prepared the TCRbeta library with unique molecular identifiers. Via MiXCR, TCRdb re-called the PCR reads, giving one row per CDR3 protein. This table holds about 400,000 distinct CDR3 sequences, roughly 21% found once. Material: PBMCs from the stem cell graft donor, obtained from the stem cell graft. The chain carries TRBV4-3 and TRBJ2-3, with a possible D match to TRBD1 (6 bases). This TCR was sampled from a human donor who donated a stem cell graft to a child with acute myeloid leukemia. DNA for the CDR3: TGCGCCAGCAGCCAAGATGACAGGACCACAGATACGCAGTATTTT. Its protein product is CASSQDDRTTDTQYF.